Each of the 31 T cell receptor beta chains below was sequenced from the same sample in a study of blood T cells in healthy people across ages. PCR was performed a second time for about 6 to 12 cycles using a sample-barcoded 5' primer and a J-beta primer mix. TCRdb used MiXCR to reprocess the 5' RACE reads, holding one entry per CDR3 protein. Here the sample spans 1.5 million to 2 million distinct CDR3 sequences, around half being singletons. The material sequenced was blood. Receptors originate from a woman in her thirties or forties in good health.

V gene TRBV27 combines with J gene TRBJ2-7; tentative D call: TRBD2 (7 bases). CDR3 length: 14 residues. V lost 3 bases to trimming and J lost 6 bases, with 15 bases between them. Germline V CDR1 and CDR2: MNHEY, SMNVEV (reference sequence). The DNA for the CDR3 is TGTGCCAGCAGTTTTACGAGGGGGGGCGGCGAGCAGTACTTC. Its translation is CASSFTRGGGEQYF.

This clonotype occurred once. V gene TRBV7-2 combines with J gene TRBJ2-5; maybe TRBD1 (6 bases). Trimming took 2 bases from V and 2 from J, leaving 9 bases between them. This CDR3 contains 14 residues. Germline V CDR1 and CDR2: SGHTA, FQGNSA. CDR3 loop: CASSLQDRQETQYF. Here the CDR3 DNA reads TGTGCCAGCAGCTTACAGGACAGACAAGAGACCCAGTACTTC.

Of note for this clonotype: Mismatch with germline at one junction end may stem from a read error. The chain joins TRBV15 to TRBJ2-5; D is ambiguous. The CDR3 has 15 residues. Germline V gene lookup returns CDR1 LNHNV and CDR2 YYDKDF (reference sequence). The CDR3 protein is CATSRAGNIQETQYF. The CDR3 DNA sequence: TGTGCCACCAGCAGAGCTGGGAACATTCAAGAGACTCAGTACTTC.

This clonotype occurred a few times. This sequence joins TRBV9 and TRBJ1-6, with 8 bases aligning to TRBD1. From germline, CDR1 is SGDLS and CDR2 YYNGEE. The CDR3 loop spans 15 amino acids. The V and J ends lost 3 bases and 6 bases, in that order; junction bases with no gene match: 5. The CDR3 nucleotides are TGTGCCAGCAGCGCGACAGGGGCTCCTAATTCACCCCTCCACTTT. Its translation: CASSATGAPNSPLHF.

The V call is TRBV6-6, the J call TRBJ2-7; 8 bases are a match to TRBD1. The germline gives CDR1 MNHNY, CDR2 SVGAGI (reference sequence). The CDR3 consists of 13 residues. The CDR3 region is CVSGTGNAYEQYF. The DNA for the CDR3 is TGTGTGTCAGGGACAGGAAATGCCTACGAGCAGTACTTC.

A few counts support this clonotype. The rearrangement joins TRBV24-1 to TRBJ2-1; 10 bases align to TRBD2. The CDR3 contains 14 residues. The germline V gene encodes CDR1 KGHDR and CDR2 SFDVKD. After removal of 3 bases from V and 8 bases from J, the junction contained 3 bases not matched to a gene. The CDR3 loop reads CATSDSGGAYEQFF. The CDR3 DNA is TGTGCCACCAGTGATAGCGGGGGGGCCTATGAGCAGTTCTTC.

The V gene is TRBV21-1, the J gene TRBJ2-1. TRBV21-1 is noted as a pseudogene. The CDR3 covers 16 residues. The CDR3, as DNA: TGTGCCAGCAGCAAAGTCGCGGGGGCTCCCTACAATGAGCAGTTCTTC. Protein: CASSKVAGAPYNEQFF.

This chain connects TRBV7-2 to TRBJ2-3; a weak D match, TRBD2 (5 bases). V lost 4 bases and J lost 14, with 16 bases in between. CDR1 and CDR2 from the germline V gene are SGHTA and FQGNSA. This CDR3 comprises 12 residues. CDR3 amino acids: CASSWASRAWYF. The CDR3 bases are TGTGCCAGCAGCTGGGCTAGCCGGGCGTGGTATTTT. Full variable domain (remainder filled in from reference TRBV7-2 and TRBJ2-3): GAGVSQSPSNKVTEKGKDVELRCDPISGHTALYWYRQSLGQGLEFLIYFQGNSAPDKSGLPSDRFSAERTGGSVSTLTIQRTQQEDSAVYLCASSWASRAWYFGPGTRLTVL.

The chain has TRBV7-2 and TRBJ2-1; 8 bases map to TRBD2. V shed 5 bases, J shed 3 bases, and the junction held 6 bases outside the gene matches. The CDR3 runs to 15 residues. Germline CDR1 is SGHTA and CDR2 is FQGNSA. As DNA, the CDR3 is TGTGCCAGCAGCCCCAACGGGGGGGTCTACAATGAGCAGTTCTTC. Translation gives CASSPNGGVYNEQFF. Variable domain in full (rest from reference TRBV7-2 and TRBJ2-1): GAGVSQSPSNKVTEKGKDVELRCDPISGHTALYWYRQSLGQGLEFLIYFQGNSAPDKSGLPSDRFSAERTGGSVSTLTIQRTQQEDSAVYLCASSPNGGVYNEQFFGPGTRLTVL.

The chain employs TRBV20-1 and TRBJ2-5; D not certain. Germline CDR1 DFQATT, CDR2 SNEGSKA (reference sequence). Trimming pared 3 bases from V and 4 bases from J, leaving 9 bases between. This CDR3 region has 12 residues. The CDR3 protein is CSASGRAETQYF. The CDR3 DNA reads TGCAGTGCTAGTGGTAGGGCAGAGACCCAGTACTTC.

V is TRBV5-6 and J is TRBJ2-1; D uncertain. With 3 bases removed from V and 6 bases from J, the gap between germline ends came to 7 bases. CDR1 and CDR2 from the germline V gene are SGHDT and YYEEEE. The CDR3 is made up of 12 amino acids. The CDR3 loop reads CASSWASNEQFF. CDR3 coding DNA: TGTGCCAGCAGCTGGGCTTCCAATGAGCAGTTCTTC. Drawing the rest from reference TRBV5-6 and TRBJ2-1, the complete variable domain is DAGVTQSPTHLIKTRGQQVTLRCSPKSGHDTVSWYQQALGQGPQFIFQYYEEEERQRGNFPDRFSGHQFPNYSSELNVNALLLGDSALYLCASSWASNEQFFGPGTRLTVL.

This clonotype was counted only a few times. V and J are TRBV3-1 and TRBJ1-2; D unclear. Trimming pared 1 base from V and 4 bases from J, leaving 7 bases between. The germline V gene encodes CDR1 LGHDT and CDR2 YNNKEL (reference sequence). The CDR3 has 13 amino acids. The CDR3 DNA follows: TGTGCCAGCAGCCAAGTTCGGACCTATGGCTACACCTTC. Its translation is CASSQVRTYGYTF.

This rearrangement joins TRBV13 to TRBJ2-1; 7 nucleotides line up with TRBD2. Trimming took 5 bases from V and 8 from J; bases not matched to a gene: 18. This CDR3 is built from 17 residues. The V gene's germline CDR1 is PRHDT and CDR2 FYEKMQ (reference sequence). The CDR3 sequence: CASSPNIVGGEWDEQFF. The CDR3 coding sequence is TGTGCCAGCAGCCCGAACATAGTTGGGGGGGAATGGGATGAGCAGTTCTTC.

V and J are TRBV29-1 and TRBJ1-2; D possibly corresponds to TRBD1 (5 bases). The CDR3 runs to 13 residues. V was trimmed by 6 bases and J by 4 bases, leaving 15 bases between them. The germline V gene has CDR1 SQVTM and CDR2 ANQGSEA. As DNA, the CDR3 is TGCAGCGTCACCGGACGGGGGGTCTATGGCTACACCTTC. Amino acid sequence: CSVTGRGVYGYTF.

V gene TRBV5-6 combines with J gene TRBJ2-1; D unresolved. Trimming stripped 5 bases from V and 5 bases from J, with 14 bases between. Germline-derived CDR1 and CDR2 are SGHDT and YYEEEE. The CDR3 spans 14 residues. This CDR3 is CASSHPLRHNEQFF. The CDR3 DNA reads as TGTGCCAGCAGTCATCCCCTCAGGCACAATGAGCAGTTCTTC.

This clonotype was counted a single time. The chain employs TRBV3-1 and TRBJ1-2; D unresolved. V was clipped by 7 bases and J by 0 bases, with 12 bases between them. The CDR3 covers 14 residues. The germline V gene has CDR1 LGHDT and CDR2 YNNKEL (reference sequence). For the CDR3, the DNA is TGTGCCAGCACCAAAGGCACTACTAACTATGGCTACACCTTC. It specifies CASTKGTTNYGYTF.

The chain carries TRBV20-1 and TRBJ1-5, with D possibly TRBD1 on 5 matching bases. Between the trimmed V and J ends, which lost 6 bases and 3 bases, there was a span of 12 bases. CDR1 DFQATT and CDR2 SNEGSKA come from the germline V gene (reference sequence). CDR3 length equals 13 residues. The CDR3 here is CSAQTDTNQPQHF. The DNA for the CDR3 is TGCAGTGCCCAGACAGACACCAATCAGCCCCAGCATTTT.

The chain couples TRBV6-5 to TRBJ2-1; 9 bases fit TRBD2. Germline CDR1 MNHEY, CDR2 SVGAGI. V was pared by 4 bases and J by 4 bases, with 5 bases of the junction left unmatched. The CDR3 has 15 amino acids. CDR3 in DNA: TGTGCCAGCAGTTCCCGGCGGGGGGGATACAATGAGCAGTTCTTC. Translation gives CASSSRRGGYNEQFF.

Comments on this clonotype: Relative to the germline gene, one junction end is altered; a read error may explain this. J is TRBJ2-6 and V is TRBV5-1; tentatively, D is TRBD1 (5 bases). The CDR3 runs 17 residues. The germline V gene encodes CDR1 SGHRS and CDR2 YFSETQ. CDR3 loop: CASSLGAGHPGADVLTF. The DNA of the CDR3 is TGCGCCAGCAGCTTGGGGGCAGGTCACCCTGGGGCCGACGTCCTGACTTTC.

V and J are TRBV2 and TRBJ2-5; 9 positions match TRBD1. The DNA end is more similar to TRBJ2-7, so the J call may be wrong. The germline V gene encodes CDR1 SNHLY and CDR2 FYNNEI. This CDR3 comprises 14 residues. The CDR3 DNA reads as TGTGCCAGCAGCGGACAGGGGCGATTGAGCGAGCAGTACTTC. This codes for CASSGQGRLSEQYF.

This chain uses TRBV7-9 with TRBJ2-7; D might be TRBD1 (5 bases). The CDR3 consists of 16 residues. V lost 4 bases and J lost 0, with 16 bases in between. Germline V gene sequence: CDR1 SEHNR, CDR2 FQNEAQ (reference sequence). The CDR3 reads CASSSDEDKSSYEQYF. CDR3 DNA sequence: TGTGCCAGCAGCTCAGACGAGGACAAGTCCTCCTACGAGCAGTACTTC.

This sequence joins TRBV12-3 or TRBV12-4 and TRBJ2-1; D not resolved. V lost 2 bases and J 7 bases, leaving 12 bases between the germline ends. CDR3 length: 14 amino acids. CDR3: CASSLKARFNEQFF. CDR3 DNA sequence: TGTGCCAGCAGTTTAAAGGCCAGATTTAATGAGCAGTTCTTC.

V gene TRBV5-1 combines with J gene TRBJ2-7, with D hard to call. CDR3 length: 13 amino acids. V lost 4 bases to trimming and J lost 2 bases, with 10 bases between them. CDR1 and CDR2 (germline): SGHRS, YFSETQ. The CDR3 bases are TGCGCCAGCAGCCCTGCGGCGACCTACGAGCAGTACTTC. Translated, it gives CASSPAATYEQYF.

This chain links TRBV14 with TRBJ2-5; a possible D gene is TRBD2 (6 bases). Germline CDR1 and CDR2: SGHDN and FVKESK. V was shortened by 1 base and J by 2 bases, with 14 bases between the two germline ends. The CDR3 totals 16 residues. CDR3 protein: CASSQGGGVTQETQYF. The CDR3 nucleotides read TGTGCCAGCAGCCAAGGCGGCGGGGTGACGCAAGAGACCCAGTACTTC.

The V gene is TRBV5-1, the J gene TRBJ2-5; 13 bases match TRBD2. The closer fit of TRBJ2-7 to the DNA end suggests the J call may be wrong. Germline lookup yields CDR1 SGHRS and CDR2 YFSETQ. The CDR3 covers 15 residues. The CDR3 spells CASSPGLAGFYEQYF. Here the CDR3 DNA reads TGCGCCAGCAGCCCGGGACTAGCGGGGTTCTACGAGCAGTACTTC.

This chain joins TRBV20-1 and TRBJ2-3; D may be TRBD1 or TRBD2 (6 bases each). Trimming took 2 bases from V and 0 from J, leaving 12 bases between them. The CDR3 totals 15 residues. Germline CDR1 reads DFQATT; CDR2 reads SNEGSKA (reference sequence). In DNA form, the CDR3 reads TGCAGTGCTAGAAAGGGGGGAACTAGCACAGATACGCAGTATTTT. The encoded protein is CSARKGGTSTDTQYF.

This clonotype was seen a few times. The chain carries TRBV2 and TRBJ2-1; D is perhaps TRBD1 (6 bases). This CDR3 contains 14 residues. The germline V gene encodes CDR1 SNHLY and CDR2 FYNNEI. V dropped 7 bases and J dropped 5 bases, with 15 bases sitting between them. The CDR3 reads CASTRTEVNNEQFF. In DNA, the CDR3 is TGTGCCAGCACCCGGACAGAAGTAAACAATGAGCAGTTCTTC.

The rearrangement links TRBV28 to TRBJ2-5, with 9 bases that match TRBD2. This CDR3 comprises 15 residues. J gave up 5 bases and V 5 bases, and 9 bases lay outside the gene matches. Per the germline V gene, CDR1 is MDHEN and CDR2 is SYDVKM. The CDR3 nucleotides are TGTGCCAGCAGTCCACCCGGACTAGCGTGGGAGACCCAGTACTTC. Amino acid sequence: CASSPPGLAWETQYF.

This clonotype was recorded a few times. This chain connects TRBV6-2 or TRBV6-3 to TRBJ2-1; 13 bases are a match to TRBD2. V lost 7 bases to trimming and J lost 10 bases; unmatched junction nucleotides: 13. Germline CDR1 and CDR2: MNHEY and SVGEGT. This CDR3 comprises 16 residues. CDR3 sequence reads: CASTLGLAGTGREQFF. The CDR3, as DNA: TGTGCCAGCACCCTGGGACTAGCGGGGACTGGTCGGGAGCAGTTCTTC.

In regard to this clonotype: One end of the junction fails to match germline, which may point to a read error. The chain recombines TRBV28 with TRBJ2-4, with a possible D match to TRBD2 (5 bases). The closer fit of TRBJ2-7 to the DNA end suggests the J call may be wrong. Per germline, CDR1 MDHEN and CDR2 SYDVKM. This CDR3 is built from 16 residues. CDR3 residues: CASSLAGPGSSNEQYF. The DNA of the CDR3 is TGTGCCAGCAGTTTAGCGGGTCCGGGATCCTCCAACGAGCAGTACTTC.

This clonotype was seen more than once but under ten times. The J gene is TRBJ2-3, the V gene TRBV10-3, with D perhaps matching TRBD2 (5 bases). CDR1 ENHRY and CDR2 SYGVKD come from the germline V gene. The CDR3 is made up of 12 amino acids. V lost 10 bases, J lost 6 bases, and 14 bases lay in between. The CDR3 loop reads CATAGGGDTQYF. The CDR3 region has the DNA TGTGCCACGGCAGGAGGTGGGGATACGCAGTATTTT.